What follows are 22 T cell receptor beta chains derived from one specimen sequenced in a study of Graves' ophthalmopathy and Graves' hyperthyroidism. Amplified material comprised TCR beta CDR3 regions derived from RNA transcripts. HTBI primers served in a first-round RT-PCR, which a second-round multiplex PCR followed. TCRdb fed the multiplex PCR reads into MiXCR, producing one record per CDR3 protein. The sample has around 600,000 distinct CDR3 sequences; more than 40% are singletons. The sample taken for sequencing was peripheral blood. These TCRs come from an adult man with Graves' ophthalmopathy.

The V and J genes are TRBV10-3 and TRBJ2-5; 13 nucleotides line up with TRBD2. Germline assignment: CDR1 ENHRY and CDR2 SYGVKD. V lost 4 bases to trimming and J lost 4 bases; unmatched junction nucleotides: 6. This CDR3 region has 16 residues. CDR3 sequence (DNA): TGTGCCATCAGTGCGCCGGGACTAGCGGGACCAGAGACCCAGTACTTC. Its translation is CAISAPGLAGPETQYF.

This chain uses TRBV20-1 with TRBJ1-2; 8 bases map to TRBD1. The V gene end was trimmed by 2 bases and the J gene end by 4 bases; junction bases not matched to a gene: 9. Germline CDR1 reads DFQATT; CDR2 reads SNEGSKA (reference sequence). The CDR3 runs to 15 residues. The CDR3 reads CSARSGQGRAYGYTF. The CDR3 DNA sequence: TGCAGTGCTAGATCCGGACAGGGAAGGGCCTATGGCTACACCTTC.

This clonotype has a count of ten or more. This rearrangement joins TRBV7-9 to TRBJ1-1; D is uncertain. This CDR3 is built from 12 residues. Per germline, CDR1 SEHNR and CDR2 FQNEAQ (reference sequence). V lost 6 bases and J lost 4, with 9 bases in between. CDR3: CASRNMATEAFF. In DNA form, the CDR3 reads TGTGCCAGCAGGAACATGGCCACTGAAGCTTTCTTT.

This clonotype was seen at least ten times. The chain couples TRBV24-1 to TRBJ1-4; possible D gene TRBD1, 5 bases. Between the trimmed V and J ends, which lost 2 bases and 0 bases, there was a span of 9 bases. CDR1 and CDR2 from the germline V gene are KGHDR and SFDVKD. This CDR3 comprises 16 residues. CDR3 sequence: CATSDSTGSTNEKLFF. CDR3 DNA sequence: TGTGCCACCAGTGATTCCACAGGTTCAACTAATGAAAAACTGTTTTTT.

The chain links TRBV3-1 to TRBJ1-1; D gene uncertain. The CDR3 extends over 13 amino acids. CDR1 and CDR2 from the germline V gene are LGHDT and YNNKEL (reference sequence). Trimming took 4 bases from V and 3 from J, leaving 9 bases between them. Here the CDR3 reads CASSPEVDTEAFF. The CDR3 nucleotides read TGTGCCAGCAGCCCAGAGGTCGACACTGAAGCTTTCTTT.

V and J are TRBV7-2 and TRBJ1-2, with TRBD1 as a possible D gene (5 bases). V was shortened by 0 bases and J by 0 bases, with 8 bases between the two germline ends. The V gene's germline CDR1 is SGHTA and CDR2 FQGNSA. The CDR3 length is 15 residues. The DNA of the CDR3 is TGTGCCAGCAGCTTAGCCACAGGAACTAACTATGGCTACACCTTC. Residues: CASSLATGTNYGYTF.

To note about this clonotype: At one end the junction does not follow the germline gene, possibly because of a read error. The rearrangement joins TRBV2 to TRBJ1-5; 8 positions agree with TRBD1. This CDR3 has 13 residues. Germline V gene sequence: CDR1 SNHLY, CDR2 FYNNEI. The chain's CDR3 is CVSSGQGAQPQHF. CDR3 coding DNA: TGTGTCAGCAGTGGACAGGGAGCCCAGCCCCAGCATTTT.

This clonotype appeared many times. The chain couples TRBV10-3 to TRBJ2-7; tentative D call: TRBD1 (8 bases). Germline-derived CDR1 and CDR2 are ENHRY and SYGVKD. CDR3 length: 13 residues. The V end was cut by 11 bases, the J end by 0 bases, with 14 bases between. CDR3 sequence (DNA): TGTGCCTACAGGGGGGGGAGCTCCTACGAGCAGTACTTC. Its protein product is CAYRGGSSYEQYF.

V usage is TRBV7-3 and J usage is TRBJ2-2, with 9 bases matching TRBD2. V shed 6 bases and J 4 bases; nucleotides not matched to a gene: 9. The length of the CDR3 is 16 residues. Per germline, CDR1 SGHTA and CDR2 FQGTGA. The CDR3 here is CASSVSSGEGTGELFF. CDR3 bases: TGTGCCAGCAGTGTTTCTAGCGGGGAGGGCACCGGGGAGCTGTTTTTT. Full variable domain (outside the CDR3, taken from reference TRBV7-3 and TRBJ2-2): GAGVSQTPSNKVTEKGKYVELRCDPISGHTALYWYRQSLGQGPEFLIYFQGTGAADDSGLPNDRFFAVRPEGSVSTLKIQRTERGDSAVYLCASSVSSGEGTGELFFGEGSRLTVL.

In its sample, this clonotype was seen many times. V usage is TRBV9 and J usage is TRBJ2-5, with 13 bases that match TRBD2. CDR1 and CDR2 from the germline V gene are SGDLS and YYNGEE. This CDR3 has 16 amino acids. After removal of 3 bases from V and 4 bases from J, the junction contained 6 bases not matched to a gene. CDR3 coding DNA: TGTGCCAGCAGCGCGCGGACTAGCGGGAGTTCAGAGACCCAGTACTTC. It codes for CASSARTSGSSETQYF. The full variable domain, rest sourced from reference TRBV9 and TRBJ2-5, is DSGVTQTPKHLITATGQRVTLRCSPRSGDLSVYWYQQSLDQGLQFLIQYYNGEERAKGNILERFSAQQFPDLHSELNLSSLELGDSALYFCASSARTSGSSETQYFGPGTRLLVL.

A remark on this clonotype: A much larger clonotype is one base distant, so this may be a read error. The V and J genes are TRBV20-1 and TRBJ1-6, with D possibly matching TRBD1 (5 bases). The CDR3 contains 13 residues. V was trimmed by 1 base and J by 6 bases, leaving 7 bases between them. In germline, CDR1 is DFQATT, CDR2 SNEGSKA (reference sequence). CDR3 protein: CSARGGVNSPLHF. As DNA, the CDR3 is TGCAGTGCTAGAGGGGGGGTTAATTCACCCCTCCACTTT.

Ten or more counts support this clonotype. This rearrangement joins TRBV9 to TRBJ2-5, with no clear D. Per the germline V gene, CDR1 is SGDLS and CDR2 is YYNGEE. V lost 4 bases and J lost 1, with 11 bases in between. The CDR3 has 14 amino acids. The CDR3 DNA reads TGTGCCAGCAGCCTAAGCCATGTCCAAGAGACCCAGTACTTC. This encodes CASSLSHVQETQYF.

This clonotype was found once. J is TRBJ2-2 and V is TRBV24-1; D remains unclear. Germline CDR1 KGHDR, CDR2 SFDVKD. This CDR3 spans 13 amino acids. V was clipped by 3 bases and J by 3 bases, with 4 bases between them. CDR3 bases: TGTGCCACCAGTGATCAGGACACCGGGGAGCTGTTTTTT. The encoded protein is CATSDQDTGELFF.

This sequence joins TRBV5-1 and TRBJ2-5, with 12 bases matching TRBD2. Per the germline V gene, CDR1 is SGHRS and CDR2 is YFSETQ. The trim removed 1 base at V and 11 bases at J, leaving 12 bases unmatched. The CDR3 covers 16 residues. CDR3: CASSLPSGRAEGEQYF. The CDR3, as DNA: TGCGCCAGCAGCTTGCCTAGCGGGAGGGCCGAGGGTGAGCAGTACTTC.

This clonotype was counted at least ten times. The chain is built from TRBV7-9 and TRBJ2-7; a possible D gene is TRBD1 (6 bases). The V and J ends lost 5 bases and 8 bases respectively, with 19 bases between them. Looked up from germline, CDR1 is SEHNR and CDR2 is FQNEAQ (reference sequence). The CDR3 spans 14 residues. This CDR3 reads CASSLVQGSSKQYF. Here the CDR3 DNA reads TGTGCCAGCAGCCTGGTACAGGGAAGTTCGAAGCAGTACTTC.

The chain's CDR3 is CASSQYTIGGRGYTF. The DNA of the CDR3 is TGCGCCAGCAGCCAATACACAATAGGAGGGAGAGGCTACACCTTC. This sequence joins TRBV4-1 and TRBJ1-2; D is uncertain. The CDR3 has 15 amino acids. Deletions cut 2 bases from V and 8 bases from J, with 18 bases between. Germline V lookup: CDR1 MGHRA, CDR2 YSYEKL.

In regard to this clonotype: A single base separates this from a much larger clone, so it may be a read error. CDR3 residues: CASSPGQLSYEQYF. The CDR3 DNA is TGTGCCAGCAGCCCGGGACAGTTATCCTACGAGCAGTACTTC. J is TRBJ2-7 and V is TRBV7-2; 7 bases match TRBD1. The CDR3 is 14 residues long. The V gene's germline CDR1 is SGHTA and CDR2 FQGNSA. J was trimmed by 1 base and V by 5 bases; bases with no gene match: 5. Full variable domain (missing parts from reference TRBV7-2 and TRBJ2-7): GAGVSQSPSNKVTEKGKDVELRCDPISGHTALYWYRQSLGQGLEFLIYFQGNSAPDKSGLPSDRFSAERTGGSVSTLTIQRTQQEDSAVYLCASSPGQLSYEQYFGPGTRLTVT.

In its sample, this clonotype was seen once. The chain links TRBV11-2 to TRBJ2-6; TRBD2 is a possible D gene (6 bases). Trimming removed 1 base at V and 5 bases at J, with 15 bases between. This CDR3 has 17 amino acids. CDR1 and CDR2 (germline): SGHAT, FQNNGV. The DNA for the CDR3 is TGTGCCAGCAGCTTAGGGAGGGTAGGGGCTTGGGCCAACGTCCTGACTTTC. Translating gives CASSLGRVGAWANVLTF.

This clonotype was counted at least ten times. CDR3 bases: TGTGCCAGTACAACGGGGTTTGATTCACCCCTCCACTTT. Amino acid sequence: CASTTGFDSPLHF. The chain carries TRBV19 and TRBJ1-6; D is undetermined. Trimming removed 7 bases from V and 8 bases from J, with 12 bases in between. In germline, CDR1 is LNHDA, CDR2 SQIVND (reference sequence). The CDR3 length is 13 residues.

This clonotype showed up just a few times. The chain has TRBV7-3 and TRBJ2-3; D is unclear. V was pared by 6 bases and J by 0 bases, with 7 bases between. The CDR3 totals 13 residues. In germline, CDR1 is SGHTA, CDR2 FQGTGA. The DNA for the CDR3 is TGTGCCAGCAGTTTATATAGCACAGATACGCAGTATTTT. Translation: CASSLYSTDTQYF.

This clonotype was counted a few times. The V and J genes are TRBV19 and TRBJ2-5; 7 bases agree with TRBD2. The CDR3 totals 16 residues. V lost 4 bases and J lost 1; bases outside the gene matches: 9. Germline V gene sequence: CDR1 LNHDA, CDR2 SQIVND (reference sequence). In nucleotides, the CDR3 is TGTGCCAGTAGTACCCTGCTAGCGGCGCTCCAAGAGACCCAGTACTTC. Translating it yields CASSTLLAALQETQYF.

In this sample, this clonotype turned up many times. The chain uses TRBV2 and TRBJ1-5, with D perhaps TRBD1 (6 bases). CDR1 SNHLY and CDR2 FYNNEI come from the germline V gene. Trimming removed 6 bases at V and 3 bases at J, with 18 bases between. The CDR3 sequence is 16 residues long. This chain's CDR3 is CASRDSTGIVNQPQHF. The CDR3 DNA follows: TGTGCCAGCAGGGACTCGACAGGAATCGTCAATCAGCCCCAGCATTTT.